Listed below are T cell receptor beta chains from one sample, sequenced in a study of early T cells in non-severe SARS-CoV-2 infection. Via MiXCR, TCRdb re-called the 5' RACE reads, giving one row per CDR3 protein. The data contain over 45,000 distinct CDR3 sequences, roughly 16% of them singletons. Here the sequenced sample was whole blood, taken at baseline. The source is an adult who was a healthcare worker with PCR-confirmed SARS-CoV-2 infection or an uninfected control (not recorded which). Each CDR3 is given with its conserved first and last residue. A D gene is named only where the DNA matches it firmly. Not all rows give a size; the values are once, few, many and, for expanded clones, a class.

clone size,J gene,V gene,D gene,CDR3 DNA,CDR3 protein
few,TRBJ2-2,TRBV11-2,NA,TGTGCCAGCAGCTTAGGTTCTAGCTGGGCCGGGGAGCTGTTTTTT,CASSLGSSWAGELFF
NA,TRBJ1-6,TRBV6-6,NA,TGTGCCAGCAGTTACTCCCGGACGGAATCAAATTCACCCCTCCACTTT,CASSYSRTESNSPLHF
NA,TRBJ1-6,TRBV11-2,NA,TGTGCCAGCAGCTTAACTCGAGTGGATTCACCCCTCCACTTT,CASSLTRVDSPLHF
few,TRBJ2-3,TRBV28,NA,TGTGCCAGCAGTTTACTAAGGAGCACAGATACGCAGTATTTT,CASSLLRSTDTQYF
few,TRBJ1-5,TRBV6-5,NA,TGTGCCAGCAGTCGATCTTCCCTCGCTGGGGGGGTCCAGCATTTT,CASSRSSLAGGVQHF
few,TRBJ2-7,TRBV20-1,NA,TGCAGTGCTAGAGGATGGACGCATGACTCCTACGAGCAGTACTTC,CSARGWTHDSYEQYF
few,TRBJ2-3,TRBV12-3/TRBV12-4,TRBD2,TGTGCCAGCAGCCGAGAGACTAGCGGGAGGGCCGGTACGCAGTATTTT,CASSRETSGRAGTQYF
few,TRBJ2-1,TRBV10-1,NA,TGCGCCAGCTCGAGGAGCTGGGGCGATGAGCAGTTCTTC,CASSRSWGDEQFF
NA,TRBJ2-1,TRBV20-1,NA,TGCAGTGCTAGAGATTCGAGACTAGGGTACAATGAGCAGTTCTTC,CSARDSRLGYNEQFF
NA,TRBJ2-7,TRBV6-5,NA,TGTGCCAGCAGTTACTCGCAGAGGGCGGGCCGCGAGCAGTACTTC,CASSYSQRAGREQYF
few,TRBJ1-6,TRBV5-1,NA,TGCGCCAGCAGCTTGGATGGAAACTCCTATAATTCACCCCTCCACTTT,CASSLDGNSYNSPLHF
NA,TRBJ2-1,TRBV11-3,TRBD2,TGTGCCAGCAGCTTGGAAGCGGGAACTGAGCAGTTCTTC,CASSLEAGTEQFF
few,TRBJ2-1,TRBV4-1,TRBD1,TGCGCCAGCAGCCAGCCCTACATCGGGGGACAGGGTCTCGGGGAGCAGTTCTTC,CASSQPYIGGQGLGEQFF
NA,TRBJ2-7,TRBV3-1,NA,TGTGCCAGCAGCCAAGGTTGGGCCGAGCAGTACTTC,CASSQGWAEQYF
few,TRBJ2-7,TRBV4-1,NA,TGCGCCAGCAGCCACTTCAGTAGCTCCTACGAGCAGTACTTC,CASSHFSSSYEQYF